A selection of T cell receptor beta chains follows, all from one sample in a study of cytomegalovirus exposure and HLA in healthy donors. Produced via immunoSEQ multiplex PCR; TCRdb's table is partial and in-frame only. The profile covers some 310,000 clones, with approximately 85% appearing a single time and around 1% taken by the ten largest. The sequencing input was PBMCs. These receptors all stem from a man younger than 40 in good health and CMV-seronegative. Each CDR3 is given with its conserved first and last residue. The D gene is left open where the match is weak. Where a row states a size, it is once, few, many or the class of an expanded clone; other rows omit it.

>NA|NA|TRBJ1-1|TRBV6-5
TGTGCCAGCAGCCTCCGGGGGGTGAACACTGAAGCTTTCTTT
CASSLRGVNTEAFF
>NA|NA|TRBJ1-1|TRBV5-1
TGCGCCAGCAGCATGCCGCGGAACACTGAAGCTTTCTTT
CASSMPRNTEAFF
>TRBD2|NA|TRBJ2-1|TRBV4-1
TGCGCCAGCAGCCAAGATCTTTTTGGCGGGGGGGCTATTGAGCAGTTCTTC
CASSQDLFGGGAIEQFF
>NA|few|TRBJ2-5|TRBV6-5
TGTGCCAGCAGTTCGACTCAAGAGACCCAGTACTTC
CASSSTQETQYF
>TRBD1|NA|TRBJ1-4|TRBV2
TGTGCCAGCAGTCCACCCGGGACAGCCTCGGAAAAACTGTTTTTT
CASSPPGTASEKLFF
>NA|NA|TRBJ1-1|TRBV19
TGTGCCAGTAGTACCGTGGGCTTGCGTGGCACTGAAGCTTTCTTT
CASSTVGLRGTEAFF
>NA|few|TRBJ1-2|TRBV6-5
TGTGCCAGCAGTTACTCTGGGCAGCTTGGCTACACCTTC
CASSYSGQLGYTF
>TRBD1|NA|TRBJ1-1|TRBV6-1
TGTGCCAGCAGTGAAAGGGGGCGGTTTGAAGCTTTCTTT
CASSERGRFEAFF
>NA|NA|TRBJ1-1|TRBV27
TGTGCCAGCAGTTTAGCGGGGGGCATGAACACTGAAGCTTTCTTT
CASSLAGGMNTEAFF
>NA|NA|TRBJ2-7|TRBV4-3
TGCGCCAGCAGCCAAGTGCCGGGGGTCTACGAGCAGTACTTC
CASSQVPGVYEQYF